This note documents a single TCR beta chain sequence. Original analysis: Amplification with reference gene primers provided the estimates of nucleated cell counts. The table came from immunoSEQ multiplex PCR; TCRdb's copy has only in-frame clones and leaves some out. The V and J calls and clone size are taken from that table; D and trimming were inferred from the DNA. There are fewer than 55,000 clones in the sample; roughly four fifths occur only once, and over 20% lies in the top ten. Trimming removed 1 base from V and 3 bases from J; junction bases left unmatched: 5. The CDR3 totals 15 residues. Looked up from germline, CDR1 is LGHNT and CDR2 is FRNRAP. The data were obtained in a study of blood T cell repertoires in COVID-19. In the study overall: T cells, B-cell-depleted T cells, or PBMCs supplied cDNA or gDNA.

The receptor comes from a woman aged 80 or over with COVID-19, enrolled during active disease. V is TRBV12-5 and J is TRBJ2-7; 8 bases agree with TRBD1. The sequencing input was peripheral blood. DNA for the CDR3: TGTGCTAGTGGTTTGGGGACAGGGTCTCGCTACGAGCAGTACTTC. Residues: CASGLGTGSRYEQYF.